A selection of T cell receptor beta chains follows, all from one sample in a study of OX40 agonist ivuxolimab in advanced cancers. Repertoires were generated with immunoSEQ multiplex PCR, while TCRdb's copy carries only in-frame clones and drops some. The sample includes just under 20,000 clones, roughly four fifths of them seen just once. Material: CD4+ or CD8+ T cells sorted from blood, obtained in a trial of the OX40 agonist ivuxolimab. These TCRs come from an adult with an advanced solid tumor such as melanoma, head and neck, liver or kidney cancer. Each CDR3 is given with its conserved first and last residue.

v_call cdr3_aa
TRBV2 CASSGTVQETQYF
TRBV28 CASSLARENYGYTF
TRBV10-2 CASSDGGQGGDTQYF
TRBV28 CASSFPWNTEAFF
TRBV7-3 CASSPGTDTQYF
TRBV18 CASSPGLASHEQYF
TRBV5-6 CASSLQDRDRSPNTEAFF
TRBV15 CATSRWDSGNTIYF
TRBV6-1 CASSEAGRAGGTQYF
TRBV19 CASSRAGGWTQYF
TRBV28 CASTSIGGLVTGELFF
TRBV6-6 CASSYKGGQSNQPQHF
TRBV4-3 CASSTDGEQYF
TRBV11-2 CASSSSGAYNEQFF
TRBV25-1 CASSEYLIAGETQYF
TRBV7-2 CASSPGGAPEKLFF
TRBV5-4 CASSLAGIGSYEQYF
TRBV29-1 CSVGALGLQDTQYF
TRBV11-2 CASSLQGAGYGYTF
TRBV25-1 CASSDLGQGVVSPLHF
TRBV5-1 CASSFGRVTSRSEQYF
TRBV29-1 CSDTGNTEAFF
TRBV5-1 CASSLSEHFAYNSPLHF
TRBV30 CAWTRGADSYEQYF
TRBV5-1 CASRIQETQYF
TRBV7-9 CASSQLAGVISEQFF
TRBV5-1 CASSFGRARANYGYTF
TRBV30 CAWNRGALNTGELFF
TRBV4-1 CASSPGQGPSNIYGYTF
TRBV5-4 CASLGPGTGVYEQYF
TRBV28 CASGDRRLYEQYF
TRBV28 CASSSAGRSYEQYF
TRBV6-1 CASSRTGELFF
TRBV28 CASSLEQNPEQYF
TRBV28 CASGLWAGAVTGELFF
TRBV28 CASSFGGGLYEQYF
TRBV19 CASTTVLSGNTIYF
TRBV6-5 CASSSRLAGGYEQYF
TRBV5-1 CASSPGLASATEKLFF
TRBV19 CASRNGAGTDTQYF
TRBV2 CASSENMVPRDTEAFF
TRBV10-3 CAIFQGQGNRTQYF
TRBV5-5 CASSFTAEQFF
TRBV28 CASSFSGNAGANVLTF
TRBV7-2 CASSLEGPTNEKLFF
TRBV4-2 CASSQDLGDTQYF
TRBV7-9 CASRLDWAGEAFF
TRBV19 CASTPDRGLNYGYTF
TRBV28 CASSYREAFF
TRBV30 CAWSVTSYEQYF
TRBV6-1 CASSERAAGTPSTDTQYF
TRBV2 CASTPQGTTTYEQYF
TRBV2 CASSPEETQYF